Following are 10 T cell receptor beta chains from one sample sequenced in a study of T cell repertoires in cytomegalovirus infection (dated by TCRdb to about 2019). The reads were generated on an Illumina HiSeq 1500. The public reads were reanalyzed by TCRdb: fastp trimming at Q25, MiXCR alignment, in-frame beta chains only. Merged by CDR3 protein, the rows form single entries marked with the most common genes and DNA. A total of some 200,000 distinct CDR3 sequences appear in this sample, about 38% of them only once. 55% to 60% of the sample is taken by the ten largest. This specimen's treatment or condition label, per the study, means: in vitro stimulation with specific CMV peptide epitopes to enrich CMV-specific T cells. The antigens for these receptors are not known. The input for sequencing was CD8+ T cells from cultured PBMCs, taken from culture after CMV antigen stimulation. Source of these receptors: a human donor in good health (CMV status not recorded). Some clones in this sample may be carry-over from other donors' samples.

This clonotype was seen ten or more times. The V call is TRBV7-7, the J call TRBJ2-2; no clear D gene. The CDR3 sequence is 15 residues long. V was cut by 8 bases and J by 8 bases, with 21 bases left in between. The V gene's germline CDR1 is SSHAT and CDR2 FNYEAQ (reference sequence). The CDR3 region is CASSDPLTHRGELFF. In DNA form, the CDR3 reads TGTGCCAGCTCCGACCCCCTTACCCATAGGGGGGAGCTGTTTTTT.

This chain joins TRBV6-1 and TRBJ2-5; possible D gene TRBD2, 7 bases. V was clipped by 2 bases and J by 5 bases, with 15 bases between them. Germline CDR1 and CDR2: MNHNS and SASEGT. The CDR3 has 15 amino acids. The CDR3 DNA follows: TGTGCCAGCAGTGAATTGCGGGGGCCTCGGGAGACCCAGTACTTC. Protein product: CASSELRGPRETQYF.

This clonotype was found many times. The V gene is TRBV7-6, the J gene TRBJ1-1; D uncertain. The CDR3 covers 12 residues. The ends were cut back, 8 bases at V and 6 bases at J, with 13 bases in the middle. Per the germline V gene, CDR1 is SGHVS and CDR2 is FNYEAQ. Here the CDR3 reads CASARFLPEAFF. CDR3 bases: TGTGCCAGCGCTCGCTTCTTACCTGAAGCTTTCTTT.

This clonotype was found many times. The chain recombines TRBV7-2 with TRBJ2-7, with TRBD2 identical over 9 bases. The ends lost 1 base at V and 2 bases at J; junction bases unmatched: 6. The V gene's germline CDR1 is SGHTA and CDR2 FQGNSA. The CDR3 is 16 amino acids. CDR3 sequence reads: CASSLGSGRLTYEQYF. CDR3 DNA: TGTGCCAGCAGCTTAGGCAGCGGGAGGCTGACCTACGAGCAGTACTTC. The variable domain in full, with the rest retrieved from reference TRBV7-2 and TRBJ2-7, is GAGVSQSPSNKVTEKGKDVELRCDPISGHTALYWYRQSLGQGLEFLIYFQGNSAPDKSGLPSDRFSAERTGGSVSTLTIQRTQQEDSAVYLCASSLGSGRLTYEQYFGPGTRLTVT.

The chain couples TRBV2 to TRBJ2-3, with 9 positions matching TRBD1. Germline values: CDR1 SNHLY, CDR2 FYNNEI. The CDR3 has 15 amino acids. J was trimmed by 3 bases and V by 3 bases; bases with no gene match: 4. CDR3 in DNA: TGTGCCAGCAGTGACGAGACAGGGGGAACAGATACGCAGTATTTT. Its translation is CASSDETGGTDTQYF.

This clonotype was counted a few times. The chain recombines TRBV12-3 or TRBV12-4 with TRBJ2-3, with a possible D match to TRBD2 (7 bases). Trimming pared 8 bases from V and 1 base from J, leaving 16 bases between. CDR3 length: 15 amino acids. CDR3 in DNA: TGTGCCAGCCATTGGTGGGGGGGGCGCACAGATACGCAGTATTTT. It translates to CASHWWGGRTDTQYF.

There are a few counts of this clonotype. J is TRBJ2-3 and V is TRBV5-4; possibly TRBD2 for D (6 bases). The CDR3 extends over 16 amino acids. Trimming cost V 2 bases and J 2 bases, with 15 bases left between them. Germline V gene lookup returns CDR1 SGHNT and CDR2 YYREEE (reference sequence). The CDR3 loop is CASSFVAAPTTDTQYF. CDR3 bases: TGTGCCAGCAGCTTCGTAGCGGCCCCAACCACAGATACGCAGTATTTT. The full variable domain, its missing parts supplied by reference TRBV5-4 and TRBJ2-3, is ETGVTQSPTHLIKTRGQQVTLRCSSQSGHNTVSWYQQALGQGPQFIFQYYREEENGRGNFPPRFSGLQFPNYSSELNVNALELDDSALYLCASSFVAAPTTDTQYFGPGTRLTVL.

The chain carries TRBV7-8 and TRBJ2-5; 7 bases fit TRBD2. V shed 8 bases and J 2 bases; nucleotides not matched to a gene: 14. This CDR3 is 16 amino acids long. Per germline, CDR1 SGHVS and CDR2 FQNEAQ. The CDR3 loop reads CASGPSGGSTQETQYF. DNA of the CDR3: TGTGCCAGCGGCCCATCCGGGGGGAGTACACAAGAGACCCAGTACTTC.

This clonotype was found a few times. The CDR3: CASSPRDPKNIQYF. In nucleotides, the CDR3 is TGTGCCAGCAGCCCGCGGGACCCCAAAAACATTCAGTACTTC. The V and J genes are TRBV7-9 and TRBJ2-4; perhaps TRBD2 as D (6 bases). Trimming shortened V by 5 bases and J by 2 bases, and 10 bases separated the two germline ends. Germline V lookup: CDR1 SEHNR, CDR2 FQNEAQ (reference sequence). The CDR3 sequence is 14 residues long.

J is TRBJ2-7 and V is TRBV29-1; D uncertain. The CDR3 length is 12 residues. V was pared by 8 bases and J by 1 base, with 12 bases between. Germline V gives CDR1 SQVTM, CDR2 ANQGSEA. In nucleotides, the CDR3 is TGCAGCTTCGCGGTTAGGTCCTACGAGCAGTACTTC. Its translation: CSFAVRSYEQYF.